This TCR beta chain was found in a study of cytomegalovirus exposure and HLA in healthy donors. Study-level findings and limits: Researchers reportedly found TCR beta sequences accurately predicted most subjects' HLA-A and HLA-B alleles.

PCR primers comprised 60 Vbeta and 13 Jbeta primers. The assay was immunoSEQ multiplex PCR, and TCRdb's table has in-frame clones only and misses some. This table has around 140,000 clones, about 80% appearing once. The J segment lost 12 bases and the V segment lost 0 bases, leaving 10 bases of the junction unmatched. The CDR3 runs to 14 residues. The V gene's germline CDR1 is WSHSY and CDR2 SAAADI. A word on this clone: The target antigen is unknown.

Healthy donors of bone marrow made up the group. Material: PBMCs. The clonotype was recovered from a man aged 40-55 years in good health and CMV-seronegative. This chain joins TRBV10-2 and TRBJ2-7, with 8 nucleotides matching TRBD1. DNA for the CDR3: TGCGCCAGCAGTGAGTCCCCGGACAGGGATGTATCGTACTTC. Its translation is CASSESPDRDVSYF.